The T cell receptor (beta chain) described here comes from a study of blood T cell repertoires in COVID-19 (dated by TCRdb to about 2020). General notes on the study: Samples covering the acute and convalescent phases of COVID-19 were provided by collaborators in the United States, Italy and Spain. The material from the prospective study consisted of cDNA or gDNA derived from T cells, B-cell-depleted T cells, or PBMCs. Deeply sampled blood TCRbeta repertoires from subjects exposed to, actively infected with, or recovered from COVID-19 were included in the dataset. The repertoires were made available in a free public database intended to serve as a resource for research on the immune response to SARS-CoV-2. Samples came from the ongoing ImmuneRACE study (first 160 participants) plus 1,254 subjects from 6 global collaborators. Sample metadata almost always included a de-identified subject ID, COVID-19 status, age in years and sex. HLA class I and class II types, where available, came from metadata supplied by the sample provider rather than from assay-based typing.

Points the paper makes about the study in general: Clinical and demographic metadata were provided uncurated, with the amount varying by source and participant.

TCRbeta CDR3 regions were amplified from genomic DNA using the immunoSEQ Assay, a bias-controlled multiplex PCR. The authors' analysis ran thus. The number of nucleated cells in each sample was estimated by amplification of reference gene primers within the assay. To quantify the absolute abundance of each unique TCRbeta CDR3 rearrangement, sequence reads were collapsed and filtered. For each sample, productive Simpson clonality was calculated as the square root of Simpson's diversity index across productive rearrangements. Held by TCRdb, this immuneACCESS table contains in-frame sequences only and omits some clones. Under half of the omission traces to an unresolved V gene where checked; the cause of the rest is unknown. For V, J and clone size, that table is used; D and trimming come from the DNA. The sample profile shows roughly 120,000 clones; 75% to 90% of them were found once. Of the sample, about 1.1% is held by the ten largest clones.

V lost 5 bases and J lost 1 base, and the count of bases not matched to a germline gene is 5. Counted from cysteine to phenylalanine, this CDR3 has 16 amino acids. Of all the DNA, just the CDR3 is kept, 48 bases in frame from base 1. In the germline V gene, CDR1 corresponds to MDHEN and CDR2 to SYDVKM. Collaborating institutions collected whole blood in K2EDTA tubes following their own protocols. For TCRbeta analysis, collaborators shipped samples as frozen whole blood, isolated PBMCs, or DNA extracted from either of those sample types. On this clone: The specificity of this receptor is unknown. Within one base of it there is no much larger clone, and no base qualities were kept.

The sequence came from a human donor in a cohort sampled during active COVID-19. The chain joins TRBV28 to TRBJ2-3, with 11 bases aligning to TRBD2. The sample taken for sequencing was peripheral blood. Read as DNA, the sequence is TGTGCCAGCAGTCCCGGACTAGCGGGTGGCACAGATACGCAGTATTTT. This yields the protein CASSPGLAGGTDTQYF.